These 27 T cell receptor beta chains were sequenced from one sample in a study of radiation and T cells in renal cell carcinoma (dated by TCRdb to the early 2020s). According to the study, the label for this sample's time point signals: tumor resected at nephrectomy. The treatment or condition tag for this specimen amounts to: treatment-naive control, cytoreductive nephrectomy. To prepare the library, the immunoSEQ multiplex PCR assay was applied. The clones in this table, taken by TCRdb from immuneACCESS, are in-frame only. Not every clone is retained; where verified, under half of the shortfall comes from an unresolved V gene, and the cause of the rest is unknown. Recorded for this sample are 19,000 or so clones; approximately 59% of them occurred a single time. The ten largest clonotypes hold roughly 30% of the sample. Here the sequenced sample was tumor tissue, taken from a patient whose treatment was nephrectomy without radiotherapy. All receptors come from a man in his fifties with renal cell carcinoma.

By sample fraction, this clone is large (0.1 to 1%). The J gene is TRBJ2-5, the V gene TRBV13; D is ambiguous. Germline-derived CDR1 and CDR2 are PRHDT and FYEKMQ (reference sequence). V lost 4 bases and J lost 0, with 9 bases in between. The CDR3 extends over 14 amino acids. CDR3 residues: CASSSSEYQETQYF. The CDR3 bases are TGTGCCAGCAGCTCCTCAGAGTACCAAGAGACCCAGTACTTC.

The chain uses TRBV5-1 and TRBJ2-5, with 9 nucleotides matching TRBD1. Germline values: CDR1 SGHRS, CDR2 YFSETQ. V shed 7 bases and J 5 bases; nucleotides not matched to a gene: 9. This CDR3 has 14 residues. The CDR3 region is CASAYGTGTETQYF. In DNA, the CDR3 is TGCGCCAGCGCCTACGGGACAGGGACGGAGACCCAGTACTTC.

J is TRBJ2-2 and V is TRBV25-1; 8 bases line up with TRBD1. J lost 4 bases, V lost 8 bases, and 9 bases had no gene match. Germline CDR1 is MGHDK and CDR2 is SYGVNS. The CDR3 is 15 residues long. CDR3 DNA sequence: TGTGCCAGCCGGCTGACAGGGGCCGGCACCGGGGAGCTGTTTTTT. Translating gives CASRLTGAGTGELFF.

The V and J genes are TRBV2 and TRBJ2-7, with D unresolved. The length of the CDR3 is 12 residues. Per germline, CDR1 SNHLY and CDR2 FYNNEI. The V end lost 4 bases, the J end lost 6 bases, and 10 bases lay between the germline ends. The DNA of the CDR3 is TGTGCCAGCAGTGGGACGGCCAGCGAGCAGTACTTC. Protein sequence: CASSGTASEQYF.

Judged by abundance, this clone is medium-sized. The genes are TRBV9 and TRBJ2-1, with D uncertain. Germline CDR1 reads SGDLS; CDR2 reads YYNGEE. Trimming removed 5 bases from V and 2 bases from J, with 8 bases in between. The CDR3 is 13 residues long. CDR3 protein: CASRPKTYNEQFF. In nucleotides, the CDR3 is TGTGCCAGCAGACCCAAGACCTACAATGAGCAGTTCTTC.

This chain connects TRBV6-5 to TRBJ1-6, with a tentative D call TRBD1 (6 bases). Germline CDR1 reads MNHEY; CDR2 reads SVGAGI. The CDR3 is 15 residues long. V was cut by 5 bases and J by 7 bases, with 15 bases left in between. DNA for the CDR3: TGTGCCAGCAGTCCCCTCGGGAGGGGGAATTCACCCCTCCACTTT. Encoded protein: CASSPLGRGNSPLHF.

This clone was counted only a few times. V and J are TRBV27 and TRBJ1-5; 7 bases align to TRBD1. The CDR3 runs 14 residues. Germline assignment: CDR1 MNHEY and CDR2 SMNVEV (reference sequence). J was trimmed by 2 bases and V by 8 bases; bases with no gene match: 6. For the CDR3, the DNA is TGTGCCAGCCGGGTAACAGGGGGCAATCAGCCCCAGCATTTT. Its protein is CASRVTGGNQPQHF.

This chain joins TRBV5-6 and TRBJ2-4, with D tentatively TRBD1 (6 bases). V shed 4 bases and J shed 1 base, with 15 bases lying between them. This CDR3 has 16 amino acids. In germline, CDR1 is SGHDT, CDR2 YYEEEE. For the CDR3, the DNA is TGTGCCAGCAGCCCAAACAGGGAAGGGGCCAAAAACATTCAGTACTTC. This encodes CASSPNREGAKNIQYF.

The chain couples TRBV7-9 to TRBJ2-1; possible D gene TRBD2, 6 bases. Trimming removed 5 bases from V and 9 bases from J, with 17 bases in between. This CDR3 is built from 14 residues. Germline loops: CDR1 SEHNR, CDR2 FQNEAQ (reference sequence). CDR3 sequence: CASSPGLLPGEQFF. The CDR3 DNA reads as TGTGCCAGCAGCCCTGGACTACTACCGGGTGAGCAGTTCTTC.

The J gene is TRBJ1-2, the V gene TRBV5-4; 8 bases map to TRBD1. In germline, CDR1 is SGHNT, CDR2 YYREEE (reference sequence). There are 14 residues in the CDR3. V lost 0 bases, J lost 6 bases, and 4 bases stayed unmatched. The CDR3 DNA is TGTGCCAGCAGCTTGGACAGGGGGATCAATGGCTACACCTTC. Its protein product is CASSLDRGINGYTF.

This clone was counted once. The V and J genes are TRBV7-2 and TRBJ1-5; D gene ambiguous. The germline CDR1 and CDR2 sequences are SGHTA and FQGNSA. V gave up 1 base and J gave up 2 bases, with 12 bases separating them. The CDR3 is 16 amino acids. The CDR3 DNA is TGTGCCAGCAGCTTAGGAGGGTCAGCGCGCAATCAGCCCCAGCATTTT. Translated, it gives CASSLGGSARNQPQHF.

The chain's CDR3 is CASSQDPGDTQYF. The CDR3 DNA sequence: TGCGCCAGCAGCCAAGATCCGGGGGATACGCAGTATTTT. This rearrangement joins TRBV4-3 to TRBJ2-3; maybe TRBD2 (5 bases). Germline CDR1 is LGHNA and CDR2 is YSLEER. The CDR3 is 13 residues long. Trimming removed 0 bases from V and 6 bases from J, with 7 bases in between.

The chain recombines TRBV21-1 with TRBJ2-7; the table names TRBD2, a call not compared with the DNA. TRBV21-1 is recorded as a pseudogene. The CDR3 sequence is 14 residues long. The CDR3 region is CASSKGLAAYEQYF. DNA for the CDR3: TGTGCCAGCAGTAAGGGACTAGCGGCCTACGAGCAGTACTTC.

The chain joins TRBV9 to TRBJ2-6; D is ambiguous. The CDR3 runs to 15 residues. Germline CDR1 SGDLS, CDR2 YYNGEE. The V end lost 7 bases, the J end lost 4 bases, and 15 bases lay between the germline ends. The CDR3 region has the DNA TGTGCCAGCTCCGGCCGGATTCTGGGGGCCAACGTCCTGACTTTC. Translation: CASSGRILGANVLTF.

This clone was counted between two and nine times. V usage is TRBV7-2 and J usage is TRBJ1-2; a weak D match, TRBD1 (6 bases). CDR3 length: 14 amino acids. Per germline, CDR1 SGHTA and CDR2 FQGNSA. Trimming pared 1 base from V and 5 bases from J, leaving 11 bases between. The CDR3 protein is CASSLELGGYGYTF. Here the CDR3 DNA reads TGTGCCAGCAGCTTAGAGTTAGGGGGATATGGCTACACCTTC.

The V and J genes are TRBV5-5 and TRBJ2-1, with D perhaps matching TRBD2 (6 bases). V lost 2 bases to trimming and J lost 6 bases, with 15 bases between them. The CDR3 runs to 15 residues. Germline-derived CDR1 and CDR2 are SGHKS and YYEKEE (reference sequence). For the CDR3, the DNA is TGTGCCAGCAGCTTTTCTAGCGCTTCCATCAATGAGCAGTTCTTC. Residues: CASSFSSASINEQFF.

This chain uses TRBV18 with TRBJ1-1; no clear D gene. The V end lost 2 bases, the J end lost 2 bases, and 9 bases lay between the germline ends. The CDR3 totals 14 residues. From germline, CDR1 is KGHSH and CDR2 LQKENI. CDR3 in amino acids: CASSPISVNTEAFF. As DNA, the CDR3 is TGTGCCAGCTCACCAATCAGCGTTAACACTGAAGCTTTCTTT.

The chain is built from TRBV7-9 and TRBJ1-1; D perhaps matches TRBD1 (5 bases). Per germline, CDR1 SEHNR and CDR2 FQNEAQ (reference sequence). This CDR3 contains 14 residues. V lost 0 bases and J lost 3, with 8 bases in between. The chain's CDR3 is CASSLAGADTEAFF. CDR3 DNA: TGTGCCAGCAGCTTAGCAGGGGCGGACACTGAAGCTTTCTTT.

J is TRBJ2-2 and V is TRBV7-2; D gene ambiguous. Germline values: CDR1 SGHTA, CDR2 FQGNSA. V was pared by 1 base and J by 0 bases, with 9 bases between. This CDR3 is 16 amino acids long. The CDR3 nucleotides are TGTGCCAGCAGCTTAGACTCCGCCGCGAACACCGGGGAGCTGTTTTTT. Amino acid sequence: CASSLDSAANTGELFF.

The chain uses TRBV5-4 and TRBJ2-7; D is ambiguous. CDR1 is SGHNT, CDR2 YYREEE, per germline (reference sequence). V lost 4 bases and J lost 0, with 23 bases in between. The CDR3 extends over 18 amino acids. CDR3 nucleotide sequence: TGTGCCAGCAGCCGTGGTACGGGTCAAGGCTCAGACTCCTACGAGCAGTACTTC. Its protein product is CASSRGTGQGSDSYEQYF.

This clone was seen only a few times. J is TRBJ1-3 and V is TRBV5-4; 7 nucleotides line up with TRBD1. V gave up 2 bases and J gave up 2 bases; unmatched junction bases: 1. The CDR3 totals 14 residues. CDR1 SGHNT and CDR2 YYREEE come from the germline V gene (reference sequence). The CDR3 DNA is TGTGCCAGCAGCTTACAGGGGACTGGAAACACCATATATTTT. It translates to CASSLQGTGNTIYF. The full variable domain, rest sourced from reference TRBV5-4 and TRBJ1-3, is ETGVTQSPTHLIKTRGQQVTLRCSSQSGHNTVSWYQQALGQGPQFIFQYYREEENGRGNFPPRFSGLQFPNYSSELNVNALELDDSALYLCASSLQGTGNTIYFGEGSWLTVV.

This clone was recorded once. The chain employs TRBV2 and TRBJ1-2; D gene uncertain. This CDR3 comprises 13 residues. Between the trimmed V and J ends, which lost 3 bases and 5 bases, there was a span of 10 bases. Germline lookup yields CDR1 SNHLY and CDR2 FYNNEI. In DNA form, the CDR3 reads TGTGCCAGCAGTGAGAGTCTAGGGTATGGCTACACCTTC. It codes for CASSESLGYGYTF.

V and J are TRBV29-1 and TRBJ2-3; 14 nucleotides line up with TRBD2. The V gene's germline CDR1 is SQVTM and CDR2 ANQGSEA. The junction had 11 bases not matched to a gene; V was cut back by 6 bases and J by 9 bases. The CDR3 sequence is 15 residues long. In DNA, the CDR3 is TGCAGCGTCGACGGGACTAGCGGGAGTCTCTACACGCAGTATTTT. Protein: CSVDGTSGSLYTQYF.

The chain links TRBV5-1 to TRBJ2-3, with TRBD2 matching over 10 bases. In germline, CDR1 is SGHRS, CDR2 YFSETQ. This CDR3 contains 13 residues. J gave up 6 bases and V 4 bases, and 2 bases lay outside the gene matches. The CDR3 region has the DNA TGCGCCAGCAGCCTTAGCGGGAGGGATACGCAGTATTTT. Its protein product is CASSLSGRDTQYF.

The rearrangement joins TRBV4-3 to TRBJ2-7; D unresolved. Germline V CDR1 and CDR2: LGHNA, YSLEER. Trimming cost V 0 bases and J 6 bases, with 15 bases left between them. This CDR3 has 15 amino acids. CDR3 bases: TGCGCCAGCAGCCAAGATAGGCTAGTATATCGCGAGCAGTACTTC. It specifies CASSQDRLVYREQYF.

The chain recombines TRBV7-2 with TRBJ2-5; either TRBD1 or TRBD2 may fit D (6 bases each). This CDR3 contains 15 residues. Between the trimmed V and J ends, which lost 5 bases and 5 bases, there was a span of 18 bases. The germline V gene encodes CDR1 SGHTA and CDR2 FQGNSA. The CDR3 region has the DNA TGTGCCAGCAGCCTCCGGACGGGGGCGTCGGAGACCCAGTACTTC. Residues: CASSLRTGASETQYF.

This rearrangement joins TRBV7-2 to TRBJ1-2; D is possibly TRBD1 (5 bases). The CDR3 is 14 amino acids. V lost 1 base, J lost 7 bases, and 13 bases lay in between. Germline V lookup: CDR1 SGHTA, CDR2 FQGNSA. The CDR3 DNA sequence: TGTGCCAGCAGCTTAGGCCCGGGGGAGACTGGCTACACCTTC. Residues: CASSLGPGETGYTF.